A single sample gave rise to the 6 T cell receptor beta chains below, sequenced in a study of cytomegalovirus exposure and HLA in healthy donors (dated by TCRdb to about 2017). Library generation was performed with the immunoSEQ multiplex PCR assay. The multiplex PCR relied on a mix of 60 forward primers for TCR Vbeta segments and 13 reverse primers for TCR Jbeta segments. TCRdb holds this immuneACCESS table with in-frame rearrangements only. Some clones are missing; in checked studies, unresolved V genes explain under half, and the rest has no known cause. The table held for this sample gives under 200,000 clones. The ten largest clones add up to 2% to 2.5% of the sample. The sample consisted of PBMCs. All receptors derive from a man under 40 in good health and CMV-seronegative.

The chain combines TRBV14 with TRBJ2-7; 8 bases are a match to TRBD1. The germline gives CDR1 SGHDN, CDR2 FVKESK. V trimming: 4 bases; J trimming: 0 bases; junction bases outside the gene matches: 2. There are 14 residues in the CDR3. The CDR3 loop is CASSRTGGSYEQYF. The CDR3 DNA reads TGTGCCAGCAGCCGAACAGGGGGCTCCTACGAGCAGTACTTC.

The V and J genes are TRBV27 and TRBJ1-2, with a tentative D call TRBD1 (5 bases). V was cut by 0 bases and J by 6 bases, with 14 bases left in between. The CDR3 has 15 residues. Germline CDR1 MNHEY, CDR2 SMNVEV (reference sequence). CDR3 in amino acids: CASSLSVPGIHGYTF. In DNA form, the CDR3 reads TGTGCCAGCAGTTTATCGGTTCCAGGGATACATGGCTACACCTTC.

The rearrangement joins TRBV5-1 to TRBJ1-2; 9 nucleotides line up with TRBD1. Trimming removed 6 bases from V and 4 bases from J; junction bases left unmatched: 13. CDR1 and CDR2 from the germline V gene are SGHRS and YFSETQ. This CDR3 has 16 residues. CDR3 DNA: TGCGCCAGCACCCCGGGGGAAACAGGGGGCGTCTATGGCTACACCTTC. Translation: CASTPGETGGVYGYTF. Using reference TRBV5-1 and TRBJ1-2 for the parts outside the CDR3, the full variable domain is KAGVTQTPRYLIKTRGQQVTLSCSPISGHRSVSWYQQTPGQGLQFLFEYFSETQRNKGNFPGRFSGRQFSNSRSEMNVSTLELGDSALYLCASTPGETGGVYGYTFGSGTRLTVV.

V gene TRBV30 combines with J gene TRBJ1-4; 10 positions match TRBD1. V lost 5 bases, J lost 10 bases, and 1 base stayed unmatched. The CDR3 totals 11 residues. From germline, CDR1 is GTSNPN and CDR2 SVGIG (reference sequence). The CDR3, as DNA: TGTGCCTGGGGGACAGGGGTAAAACTGTTTTTT. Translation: CAWGTGVKLFF.

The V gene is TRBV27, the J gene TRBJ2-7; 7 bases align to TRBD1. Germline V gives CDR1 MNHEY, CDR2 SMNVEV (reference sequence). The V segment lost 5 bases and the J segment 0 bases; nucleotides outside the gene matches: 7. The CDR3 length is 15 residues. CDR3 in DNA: TGTGCCAGCAGTCCACCGGGACAGCTCTCCTACGAGCAGTACTTC. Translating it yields CASSPPGQLSYEQYF.

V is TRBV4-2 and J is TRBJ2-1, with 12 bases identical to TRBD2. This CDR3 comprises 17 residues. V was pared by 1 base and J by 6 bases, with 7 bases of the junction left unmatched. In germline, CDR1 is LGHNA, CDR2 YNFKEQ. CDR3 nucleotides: TGTGCCAGCAGCCAAGTTCTTGGACTAGCGGGGATCAATGAGCAGTTCTTC. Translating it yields CASSQVLGLAGINEQFF.